This note documents a single T cell receptor beta chain sequence. Its target antigen remains unknown. No clone much larger than this one lies a single base away; base qualities are absent. These data originate in a study of blood T cell repertoires in COVID-19 (TCRdb year 2020). Some background on the complete study: Samples covering the acute and convalescent phases of COVID-19 were provided by collaborators in the United States, Italy and Spain. Subjects who had been exposed to COVID-19, were actively infected with it, or had recovered from it provided the deeply sampled blood TCRbeta repertoires that made up the dataset. The repertoires were made available in a free public database intended to serve as a resource for research on the immune response to SARS-CoV-2. Where available, HLA class I and class II types were obtained from metadata supplied by the sample provider rather than from assay-based typing. The prospective study material was composed of cDNA or gDNA derived from T cells, B-cell-depleted T cells, or PBMCs. A de-identified subject ID, COVID-19 status, age in years and sex were almost always included in the sample metadata. The samples were drawn from the first 160 participants of the ongoing ImmuneRACE study and from 1,200 or so subjects provided by 6 global collaborators.

General conclusions and limits of the study: The amount of clinical and demographic metadata varied by source and participant and was provided uncurated.

TCRbeta CDR3 regions were amplified from genomic DNA by means of the immunoSEQ Assay, a bias-controlled multiplex PCR. The study's own analysis went as follows. The number of nucleated cells in each sample was estimated by amplification of reference gene primers within the assay. To quantify the absolute abundance of each unique TCRbeta CDR3 rearrangement, sequence reads were collapsed and filtered. For each sample, productive Simpson clonality was calculated as the square root of Simpson's diversity index over productive rearrangements. What TCRdb holds here is the immuneACCESS table cut down to in-frame rearrangements. Part of the clones is not present; checked against another copy, under half of the missing clones reflect an unresolved V gene, and the others are unexplained. That table gives V, J and clone size, and the DNA gave D and trimming. Present in this sample are around 130,000 clones, about 87% of which were seen just once. The ten largest account for approximately 2.4% of the sample.

One collaborating source in Seattle enrolled patients during active infection and followed them longitudinally through the course of disease. The collaborating institutions used their own protocols to collect whole blood in K2EDTA tubes. For TCRbeta analysis, collaborator samples were shipped as frozen whole blood, as isolated PBMCs, or as DNA extracted from either sample type. The sequence was collected from a human donor with COVID-19, enrolled during active disease. The donor label of this sample is uncertain. The sequenced sample consisted of peripheral blood.

The CDR3 reads CAWSARDREPYEQYF. The DNA reads as follows: TGTGCCTGGAGTGCCCGGGACAGGGAGCCCTACGAGCAGTACTTC. Recombination linked TRBV30 to TRBJ2-7, with 9 bases matching TRBD1. The germline V gene encodes CDR1 GTSNPN and CDR2 SVGIG (reference sequence). The CDR3 measures 15 amino acids from cysteine to phenylalanine. The retained sequence is limited to the CDR3, 45 bases, with the frame set at the first base. V loses 1 base at its end and J loses 2 bases; junction bases beyond the gene matches: 6.